This paragraph reports one T cell receptor (beta chain). Its target is not known. Cultured CD4+ T cell DNA underwent sequencing with the Oncomine TCR Beta short-read assay. Genomic DNA was extracted from cultured CD4+ T cells. In TCRdb, the PCR reads were re-called with MiXCR into one record per CDR3 protein. In the table there are about 15,000 distinct CDR3 sequences, about 83% of which are singletons. Treatment meaning: approximately nine-day PBMC culture with coronavirus spike peptide pools or control peptides (ViraFEST assay). It was after roughly 10 days of culture that CD4+ T cells were isolated by negative selection. V lost 1 base, J lost 2 bases, and 7 bases lay in between. The CDR3 contains 14 residues. Germline V gene lookup returns CDR1 SGHRS and CDR2 YFSETQ. These data come from a study of vaccination and CD4 T cells after COVID-19. On the study more broadly: As their vaccination, participants received two doses of either BNT162b2 or mRNA-1273 vaccine. Cellular stimulation was performed using overlapping spike peptides derived from SARS-CoV-2, HCoV-NL63, HCoV-OC43 and HCoV-229E.

This sequence joins TRBV5-1 and TRBJ2-1, with D perhaps given as TRBD1 or TRBD2 (5 bases each). The sequencing used CD4+ T cells from blood, cultured in vitro, collected after SARS-CoV-2 vaccination. The receptor was isolated from a human donor who received a COVID-19 vaccine. CDR3 residues: CASSLMGPYNEQFF. The CDR3 DNA reads as TGCGCCAGCAGCTTGATGGGACCCTACAATGAGCAGTTCTTC. The full variable domain, with the rest looked up from reference TRBV5-1 and TRBJ2-1, is KAGVTQTPRYLIKTRGQQVTLSCSPISGHRSVSWYQQTPGQGLQFLFEYFSETQRNKGNFPGRFSGRQFSNSRSEMNVSTLELGDSALYLCASSLMGPYNEQFFGPGTRLTVL.